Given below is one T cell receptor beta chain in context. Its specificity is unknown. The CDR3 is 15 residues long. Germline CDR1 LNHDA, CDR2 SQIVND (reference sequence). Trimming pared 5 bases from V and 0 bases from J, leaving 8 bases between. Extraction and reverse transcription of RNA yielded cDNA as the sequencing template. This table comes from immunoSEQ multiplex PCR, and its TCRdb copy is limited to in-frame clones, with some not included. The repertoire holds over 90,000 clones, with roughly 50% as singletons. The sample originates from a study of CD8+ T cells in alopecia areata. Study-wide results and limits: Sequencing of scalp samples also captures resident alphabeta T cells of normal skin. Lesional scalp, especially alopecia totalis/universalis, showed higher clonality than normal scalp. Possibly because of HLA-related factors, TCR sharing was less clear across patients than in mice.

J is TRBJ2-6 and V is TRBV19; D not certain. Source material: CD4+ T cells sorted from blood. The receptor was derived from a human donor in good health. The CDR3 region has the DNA TGTGCCAGTAGTCCCCCGAACTCTGGGGCCAACGTCCTGACTTTC. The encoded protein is CASSPPNSGANVLTF.